The 23 T cell receptor beta chains presented below share a single source sample, sequenced in a study of identical twins' blood T cells. TCRdb analysed the 5' RACE reads with MiXCR anew, one entry per CDR3 protein. The repertoire holds 400,000 or so distinct CDR3 sequences, with about 28% as singletons. Sequenced: PBMCs. The receptors derive from a woman aged 18 to 50 in good health.

The chain carries TRBV29-1 and TRBJ1-2, with D unclear. Trimming cost V 4 bases and J 6 bases, with 12 bases left between them. CDR1 is SQVTM and CDR2 is ANQGSEA in the germline V gene. There are 12 residues in the CDR3. For the CDR3, the DNA is TGCAGCGTTGCGGCCAGGAGAAATGGCTACACCTTC. Translating gives CSVAARRNGYTF.

The chain carries TRBV6-5 and TRBJ1-1; 8 nucleotides match TRBD1. Germline V gene lookup returns CDR1 MNHEY and CDR2 SVGAGI. The CDR3 consists of 17 residues. V shed 2 bases, J shed 1 base, and the junction held 9 bases outside the gene matches. The CDR3 protein is CASSYRTGQGPNTEAFF. Here the CDR3 DNA reads TGTGCCAGCAGTTACCGTACCGGACAGGGCCCGAACACTGAAGCTTTCTTT.

The V call is TRBV28, the J call TRBJ1-2; TRBD1 is a possible D gene (6 bases). This CDR3 comprises 12 residues. The germline V gene has CDR1 MDHEN and CDR2 SYDVKM. Trimming shortened V by 9 bases and J by 4 bases, and 12 bases separated the two germline ends. CDR3 amino acids: CASYTGSYGYTF. DNA for the CDR3: TGTGCCAGTTACACAGGGTCCTATGGCTACACCTTC.

This clonotype has more than one count but fewer than ten. The chain uses TRBV29-1 and TRBJ1-2, with D unresolved. CDR3 size: 12 residues. Germline V gene data show CDR1 as SQVTM and CDR2 as ANQGSEA. V lost 8 bases and J lost 8, with 18 bases in between. The CDR3 here is CSSLREGYGYTF. CDR3 DNA: TGCAGCTCTCTCCGGGAGGGTTACGGCTACACCTTC. Full variable domain (outside the CDR3, taken from reference TRBV29-1 and TRBJ1-2): SAVISQKPSRDICQRGTSLTIQCQVDSQVTMMFWYRQQPGQSLTLIATANQGSEATYESGFVIDKFPISRPNLTFSTLTVSNMSPEDSSIYLCSSLREGYGYTFGSGTRLTVV.

The chain has TRBV2 and TRBJ2-1; D gene uncertain. CDR3 length: 11 residues. Germline values: CDR1 SNHLY, CDR2 FYNNEI. Trimming left V 9 bases short and J 6 bases short, with 9 bases between. CDR3 amino acids: CARSCRNEQFF. In nucleotides, the CDR3 is TGTGCCAGGAGTTGTCGCAATGAGCAGTTCTTC.

The gene calls are TRBV7-8 and TRBJ2-1; TRBD2 might be the D (6 bases). The CDR3 consists of 13 residues. Germline V gene sequence: CDR1 SGHVS, CDR2 FQNEAQ. Trimming removed 5 bases at V and 7 bases at J, with 12 bases between. The CDR3 region is CASSRQTRNEQFF. The DNA of the CDR3 is TGTGCCAGCAGCCGACAGACTAGGAATGAGCAGTTCTTC.

V gene TRBV5-1 combines with J gene TRBJ1-2; the D is unclear. Trimming cost V 0 bases and J 5 bases, with 14 bases left between them. The germline V gene encodes CDR1 SGHRS and CDR2 YFSETQ. The CDR3 length is 15 residues. The CDR3 region has the DNA TGCGCCAGCAGCTTGGAAGGCCCTAGGAGATATGGCTACACCTTC. Translating it yields CASSLEGPRRYGYTF.

This clonotype was detected only a few times. The V gene is TRBV20-1, the J gene TRBJ2-5, with TRBD2 identical over 7 bases. Trimming cost V 0 bases and J 5 bases; bases outside gene matches: 12. Germline V gene sequence: CDR1 DFQATT, CDR2 SNEGSKA (reference sequence). The CDR3 runs to 16 residues. The CDR3 is CSARDLVRLAEETQYF. Here the CDR3 DNA reads TGCAGTGCTAGAGATTTAGTGAGACTAGCAGAGGAGACCCAGTACTTC.

This clonotype was counted ten times or more. The rearrangement joins TRBV19 to TRBJ1-1; D is ambiguous. V was clipped by 5 bases and J by 3 bases, with 10 bases between them. Germline CDR1 and CDR2: LNHDA and SQIVND (reference sequence). CDR3 length: 13 amino acids. DNA of the CDR3: TGTGCCAGTAGTTTTGGAGGGCACACTGAAGCTTTCTTT. Protein: CASSFGGHTEAFF.

At least ten counts were recorded for this clonotype. V gene TRBV6-2 or TRBV6-3 combines with J gene TRBJ2-2; 7 bases match TRBD1. Germline loops: CDR1 MNHEY, CDR2 SVGEGT. There are 14 residues in the CDR3. V gave up 3 bases and J gave up 3 bases; unmatched junction bases: 1. This chain's CDR3 is CASSYTGDTGELFF. The CDR3 DNA reads as TGTGCCAGCAGTTATACAGGGGACACCGGGGAGCTGTTTTTT.

This clonotype has only a few counts. The chain combines TRBV4-3 with TRBJ2-1, with 10 bases fitting TRBD2. CDR3 length: 18 amino acids. Trimming at V came to 0 bases and at J to 13 bases, leaving 18 bases not matched to a gene. Per the germline V gene, CDR1 is LGHNA and CDR2 is YSLEER. CDR3 bases: TGCGCCAGCAGCCAAGATGATCGGGCTAGCGGGAGTAGAAACAACCAGTTCTTC. Translation gives CASSQDDRASGSRNNQFF.

The chain links TRBV12-3 or TRBV12-4 to TRBJ2-1, with D perhaps matching TRBD1 (10 bases). With 4 bases removed from V and 5 bases from J, the gap between germline ends came to 27 bases. This CDR3 has 19 residues. CDR3 protein: CASSSRDRGVIAGDNEQFF. The CDR3 DNA follows: TGTGCCAGCAGTTCCCGGGACAGGGGAGTAATAGCGGGGGACAATGAGCAGTTCTTC.

The rearrangement links TRBV5-1 to TRBJ2-3, with 11 bases lining up with TRBD2. The CDR3 consists of 19 residues. The germline gives CDR1 SGHRS, CDR2 YFSETQ. The V and J ends lost 0 bases and 0 bases, in that order; junction bases with no gene match: 9. CDR3 sequence (DNA): TGCGCCAGCAGCTTGGAAACTAGCGGGAGTTTGGGTAGCACAGATACGCAGTATTTT. Translating it yields CASSLETSGSLGSTDTQYF.

The J gene is TRBJ1-4, the V gene TRBV7-9; possibly TRBD1 for D (5 bases). Trimming removed 3 bases from V and 6 bases from J, with 11 bases in between. The germline V gene encodes CDR1 SEHNR and CDR2 FQNEAQ (reference sequence). The CDR3 totals 14 residues. This CDR3 reads CASSFMGDYEKLFF. The CDR3 nucleotides read TGTGCCAGCAGCTTCATGGGGGACTATGAAAAACTGTTTTTT.

Of note for this clonotype: One end of the junction varies from germline; a read error may be responsible. The chain is built from TRBV2 and TRBJ2-2; 9 nucleotides match TRBD1. The CDR3 covers 11 residues. Germline-derived CDR1 and CDR2 are SNHLY and FYNNEI. The CDR3, as DNA: TGTGCCAGCAGTGCTTGGGACAGGGTGATTTTT. Its translation: CASSAWDRVIF. Combining the CDR3 with reference TRBV2 and TRBJ2-2 gives the whole variable domain EPEVTQTPSHQVTQMGQEVILRCVPISNHLYFYWYRQILGQKVEFLVSFYNNEISEKSEIFDDQFSVERPDGSNFTLKIRSTKLEDSAMYFCASSAWDRVIFGEGSRLTVL.

The chain uses TRBV20-1 and TRBJ2-3, with 11 bases identical to TRBD2. V lost 2 bases, J lost 4 bases, and 11 bases stayed unmatched. The CDR3 has 17 amino acids. The germline V gene encodes CDR1 DFQATT and CDR2 SNEGSKA (reference sequence). CDR3 sequence: CSARIAGGPSFADTQYF. CDR3 in DNA: TGCAGTGCTAGAATAGCGGGAGGGCCGAGTTTCGCAGATACGCAGTATTTT.

V and J are TRBV12-3 or TRBV12-4 and TRBJ1-5, with a weak D call TRBD1 (6 bases). The CDR3 loop spans 12 amino acids. V shed 8 bases and J shed 5 bases, with 10 bases lying between them. DNA of the CDR3: TGTGCCAGCGGACAGATGGATCAGCCCCAGCATTTT. Amino acids: CASGQMDQPQHF.

This clonotype was detected once. CDR3 bases: TGTGCCAGCAGCTTACGGCCAGACGTAAGAAACACCATATATTTT. Amino acid sequence: CASSLRPDVRNTIYF. The V and J genes are TRBV7-2 and TRBJ1-3; D is undetermined. Deletions cut 2 bases from V and 5 bases from J, with 13 bases between. The CDR3 extends over 15 amino acids. CDR1 SGHTA and CDR2 FQGNSA come from the germline V gene.

The sample holds a few counts of this clonotype. The rearrangement links TRBV4-3 to TRBJ1-1; 7 bases map to TRBD1. This CDR3 is built from 15 residues. Germline lookup yields CDR1 LGHNA and CDR2 YSLEER. The junction had 9 bases not matched to a gene; V was cut back by 5 bases and J by 3 bases. The CDR3 sequence is CASSIGRDRDTEAFF. The CDR3 bases are TGCGCCAGCAGCATAGGCCGAGACAGGGACACTGAAGCTTTCTTT.

The chain couples TRBV3-1 to TRBJ1-2, with 7 bases aligning to TRBD1. Germline assignment: CDR1 LGHDT and CDR2 YNNKEL (reference sequence). Trimming cost V 4 bases and J 2 bases; bases outside gene matches: 7. The CDR3 is made up of 15 amino acids. CDR3 DNA sequence: TGTGCCAGCAGCCCTAGACAGGGCATGAACTATGGCTACACCTTC. Translation gives CASSPRQGMNYGYTF. The entire variable domain, with the rest obtained from reference TRBV3-1 and TRBJ1-2, is as follows: DTAVSQTPKYLVTQMGNDKSIKCEQNLGHDTMYWYKQDSKKFLKIMFSYNNKELIINETVPNRFSPKSPDKAHLNLHINSLELGDSAVYFCASSPRQGMNYGYTFGSGTRLTVV.

This clonotype was seen at least ten times. V is TRBV20-1 and J is TRBJ2-7; D not resolved. CDR1 is DFQATT, CDR2 SNEGSKA, per germline (reference sequence). This CDR3 has 11 amino acids. V shed 2 bases and J shed 1 base, with 3 bases lying between them. The CDR3 is CSARQSYEQYF. CDR3 coding DNA: TGCAGTGCTAGACAGTCCTACGAGCAGTACTTC.

This clonotype was counted a few times. The chain has TRBV18 and TRBJ1-1, with D uncertain. The CDR3 has 14 amino acids. V lost 6 bases and J 1 base, leaving 12 bases between the germline ends. Germline lookup yields CDR1 KGHSH and CDR2 LQKENI. Written as DNA, the CDR3 is TGTGCCAGCTCCCCCTCCCTACGGAACACTGAAGCTTTCTTT. Protein product: CASSPSLRNTEAFF.

The rearrangement joins TRBV7-3 to TRBJ2-2; D is possibly TRBD2 (5 bases). The CDR3 spans 15 residues. Germline V gene sequence: CDR1 SGHTA, CDR2 FQGTGA. V lost 0 bases and J 3 bases, leaving 8 bases between the germline ends. The CDR3 spells CASSLTPGYTGELFF. The CDR3 nucleotides are TGTGCCAGCAGCTTAACTCCGGGGTACACCGGGGAGCTGTTTTTT.